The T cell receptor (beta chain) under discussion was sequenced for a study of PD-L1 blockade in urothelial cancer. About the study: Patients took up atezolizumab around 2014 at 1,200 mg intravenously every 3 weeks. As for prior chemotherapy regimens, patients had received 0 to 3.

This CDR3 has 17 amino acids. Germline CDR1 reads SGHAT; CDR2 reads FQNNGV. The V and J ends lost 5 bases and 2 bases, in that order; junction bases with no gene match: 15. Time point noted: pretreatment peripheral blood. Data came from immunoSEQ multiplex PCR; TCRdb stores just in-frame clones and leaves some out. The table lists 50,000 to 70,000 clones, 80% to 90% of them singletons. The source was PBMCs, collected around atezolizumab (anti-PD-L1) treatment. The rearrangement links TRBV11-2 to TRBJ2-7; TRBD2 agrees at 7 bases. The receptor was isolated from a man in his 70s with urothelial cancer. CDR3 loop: CASSRSTGERGTYEQYF. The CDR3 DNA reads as TGTGCCAGCAGCCGTTCGACGGGGGAGCGGGGAACCTACGAGCAGTACTTC.